The sequence of this TCR beta chain was determined in a study of blood T cell repertoires in COVID-19 (dated by TCRdb to the early 2020s). For context, the study as a whole: The collaborator samples originated in the United States, Italy and Spain and spanned the acute and convalescent phases of COVID-19. The samples were drawn from two sources: the first 160 participants of the ongoing ImmuneRACE study, and 1,000 to 1,500 subjects contributed by 6 global collaborators. A de-identified subject ID, COVID-19 status, age in years and sex were almost always included in the sample metadata. Where available, HLA class I and class II types were taken from metadata supplied by the sample provider and were not determined by assay-based typing. The dataset comprised deeply sampled blood TCRbeta repertoires from subjects exposed to, actively infected with, or recovered from COVID-19. The prospective study material was composed of cDNA or gDNA derived from T cells, B-cell-depleted T cells, or PBMCs. A freely available public database, intended as a resource for researchers studying the immune response to SARS-CoV-2, is where the repertoires were released.

Comment on this clone: The clone's antigen remains unknown. Per-base qualities were not stored, and no clone one base away is much larger.

The immunoSEQ Assay, a bias-controlled multiplex PCR, was used to amplify TCRbeta CDR3 regions from genomic DNA. The study's processing was this. The number of nucleated cells in each sample was estimated from the amplification of reference gene primers within the assay. Sequence reads were collapsed and filtered to measure the absolute abundance of every unique TCRbeta CDR3 rearrangement. For each sample, productive Simpson clonality was calculated as the square root of Simpson's diversity index across productive rearrangements. Here the immuneACCESS table is served through TCRdb, limited to in-frame sequences with V and J called. Missing clones are a known gap in these copies; in checked studies unresolved V genes cover under half, and the rest lacks a known reason. Clone size and V and J calls were adopted from that table, with D and trimming inferred from the DNA. The sample includes around 250,000 clones, with approximately 84% observed a single time. The biggest ten clones account for 5% to 8% of the sample.

Trimming removed 0 bases from V and 7 bases from J; the gene matches leave 9 bases unexplained. Reading from cysteine to phenylalanine, the CDR3 counts 17 amino acids. Only the CDR3 portion is preserved as DNA: 51 bases, with reading frame beginning at the first base. CDR1 and CDR2 were assigned from the germline V gene as SGHAT and FQNNGV. Enrolling through a virtual design, the prospective study's participants ranged in age from roughly 18 to 90 years and lived across approximately 25 United States geographic areas. In the prospective study, participants were assigned to cohorts based on the clinical history participants reported in a screening survey and a study questionnaire. Exposed participants had been in contact, within 2 weeks of entering the study, with a person who had a PCR-confirmed or clinician-diagnosed case of COVID-19. In the prospective study, mobile phlebotomists collected whole blood, serum and a nasopharyngeal or oropharyngeal swab from each participant. Prospective study participants could optionally give additional blood draws and questionnaires over an approximately 2-month period. Prospective study blood samples were shipped either frozen or at room temperature before DNA extraction.

General study outcomes and caveats: The amount of clinical and demographic metadata varied by source and participant and was provided uncurated.

The sequence was collected from a woman in her fifties or sixties who had been exposed to COVID-19. The material sequenced was PBMCs or T cells enriched from blood (not recorded which). The rearrangement combines TRBV11-2 with TRBJ1-6; 7 bases in the middle match TRBD1. The DNA sequence follows: TGTGCCAGCAGCTTAGATCGCCTGGGACAGCGAAATTCACCCCTCCACTTT. Protein translation: CASSLDRLGQRNSPLHF.